Each of the 28 T cell receptor beta chains below was sequenced from the same sample in a study of cytomegalovirus exposure and HLA in healthy donors. Researchers ran the PCR with 60 Vbeta and 13 Jbeta primers. Assay used: immunoSEQ multiplex PCR; TCRdb lists only in-frame clones, some missing. The data show 140,000 or so clones, with approximately 76% seen just once and 1.5% to 2% held by the top ten. The sequenced sample consisted of PBMCs. The receptors were sampled from a man in his forties or fifties in good health and CMV-seronegative.

V is TRBV7-9 and J is TRBJ1-5, with unresolved D. The CDR3 runs 16 residues. CDR1 SEHNR and CDR2 FQNEAQ come from the germline V gene (reference sequence). Trimming stripped 1 base from V and 0 bases from J, with 10 bases between. Here the CDR3 DNA reads TGTGCCAGCAGCTTAGTTTTAGGAGATAGCAATCAGCCCCAGCATTTT. The encoded protein is CASSLVLGDSNQPQHF. The variable domain in full, with the rest retrieved from reference TRBV7-9 and TRBJ1-5, is DTGVSQNPRHKITKRGQNVTFRCDPISEHNRLYWYRQTLGQGPEFLTYFQNEAQLEKSRLLSDRFSAERPKGSFSTLEIQRTEQGDSAMYLCASSLVLGDSNQPQHFGDGTRLSIL.

The chain combines TRBV15 with TRBJ2-7; D not certain. V shed 0 bases and J shed 9 bases, with 15 bases lying between them. Germline-derived CDR1 and CDR2 are LNHNV and YYDKDF (reference sequence). This CDR3 has 14 amino acids. CDR3 sequence: CATSRDLSNPPQYF. Here the CDR3 DNA reads TGTGCCACCAGCAGAGATCTCAGTAATCCACCGCAGTACTTC. The full variable domain, its missing parts supplied by reference TRBV15 and TRBJ2-7, is DAMVIQNPRYQVTQFGKPVTLSCSQTLNHNVMYWYQQKSSQAPKLLFHYYDKDFNNEADTPDNFQSRRPNTSFCFLDIRSPGLGDTAMYLCATSRDLSNPPQYFGPGTRLTVT.

V and J are TRBV6-5 and TRBJ1-5, with D perhaps matching TRBD1 (6 bases). V was clipped by 6 bases and J by 5 bases, with 14 bases between them. This CDR3 region has 14 residues. CDR1 and CDR2 (germline): MNHEY, SVGAGI. CDR3 loop: CASSPLQGYQPQHF. The CDR3 nucleotides read TGTGCCAGCAGCCCACTACAGGGATATCAGCCCCAGCATTTT.

V is TRBV30 and J is TRBJ2-7; D uncertain. V was cut by 1 base and J by 4 bases, with 11 bases left in between. The germline V gene encodes CDR1 GTSNPN and CDR2 SVGIG (reference sequence). CDR3 length: 13 residues. The CDR3 DNA reads TGTGCCTGGAGTGGAGACACATTATACGAGCAGTACTTC. Translating gives CAWSGDTLYEQYF.

This chain links TRBV6-1 with TRBJ1-2, with TRBD1 as a possible D gene (5 bases). Germline lookup yields CDR1 MNHNS and CDR2 SASEGT. CDR3 size: 15 residues. Trimming removed 9 bases at V and 3 bases at J, with 20 bases between. The CDR3, as DNA: TGTGCCAGGACACCCCTGACAGCTGATGACTATGGCTACACCTTC. Its protein product is CARTPLTADDYGYTF.

The chain has TRBV28 and TRBJ1-6; 7 bases fit TRBD1. V dropped 7 bases and J dropped 9; count of bases not matched to a gene: 12. The CDR3 has 15 residues. CDR1 and CDR2 from the germline V gene are MDHEN and SYDVKM. CDR3 in DNA: TGTGCCAGCACCCCCGCGAGGGGGCTAGGTTCACCCCTCCACTTT. Translation: CASTPARGLGSPLHF.

The V call is TRBV6-1, the J call TRBJ2-7; D is possibly TRBD2 (8 bases). CDR1 MNHNS and CDR2 SASEGT come from the germline V gene. V was trimmed by 0 bases and J by 8 bases, leaving 20 bases between them. The CDR3 has 16 residues. CDR3 amino acids: CASSEARGRGVGKQYF. Written as DNA, the CDR3 is TGTGCCAGCAGTGAAGCGAGGGGGCGGGGGGTTGGAAAGCAGTACTTC.

The chain carries TRBV25-1 and TRBJ2-1; D possibly corresponds to TRBD2 (6 bases). V lost 8 bases, J lost 9 bases, and 11 bases lay in between. CDR3 length equals 11 residues. From germline, CDR1 is MGHDK and CDR2 SYGVNS. The chain's CDR3 is CASHGSREQFF. CDR3 sequence (DNA): TGTGCCAGCCACGGGAGCCGTGAGCAGTTCTTC.

The gene calls are TRBV30 and TRBJ1-1; D may be TRBD1 (5 bases). The CDR3 is made up of 12 amino acids. The V gene's germline CDR1 is GTSNPN and CDR2 SVGIG (reference sequence). Deletions cut 5 bases from V and 5 bases from J, with 12 bases between. DNA for the CDR3: TGTGCCTGGGGGTTTGGGGGGACTGAAGCTTTCTTT. The encoded protein is CAWGFGGTEAFF.

V usage is TRBV10-2 and J usage is TRBJ2-3; 9 nucleotides match TRBD2. Germline lookup yields CDR1 WSHSY and CDR2 SAAADI. There are 15 residues in the CDR3. V was pared by 6 bases and J by 4 bases, with 8 bases of the junction left unmatched. The CDR3 DNA reads as TGCGCCAGCAGGGATATAGCGGGAGCGGCAGATACGCAGTATTTT. It specifies CASRDIAGAADTQYF.

The chain couples TRBV19 to TRBJ2-2; 7 nucleotides match TRBD1. V shed 6 bases, J shed 1 base, and the junction held 11 bases outside the gene matches. Germline V gives CDR1 LNHDA, CDR2 SQIVND (reference sequence). This CDR3 has 17 residues. CDR3 sequence (DNA): TGTGCCAGTAGCCGTACCCCGGGACAGAAGAACACCGGGGAGCTGTTTTTT. Protein: CASSRTPGQKNTGELFF.

V is TRBV6-5 and J is TRBJ2-3; the D gene is possibly TRBD1 (5 bases). V lost 3 bases to trimming and J lost 0 bases, with 13 bases between them. CDR1 and CDR2 (germline): MNHEY, SVGAGI. The length of the CDR3 is 16 residues. This CDR3 is CASSYGALLSTDTQYF. In DNA form, the CDR3 reads TGTGCCAGCAGTTATGGGGCCTTACTAAGCACAGATACGCAGTATTTT.

CDR3 nucleotides: TGTGCCAGCAGCTTAGACTCTCGAGGCTACGAGCAGTACTTC. Its translation: CASSLDSRGYEQYF. V and J are TRBV11-2 and TRBJ2-7; D not certain. Looked up from germline, CDR1 is SGHAT and CDR2 is FQNNGV. The CDR3 runs to 14 residues. The germline V and J ends were trimmed by 0 bases and 3 bases, with 9 bases remaining between them.

V usage is TRBV10-3 and J usage is TRBJ1-2; 8 bases fit TRBD1. Germline V lookup: CDR1 ENHRY, CDR2 SYGVKD. With 7 bases clipped from V and 5 bases from J, the junction kept 15 bases outside the gene matches. The CDR3 is 16 amino acids. The CDR3 loop reads CAIKGGTTGDGYGYTF. CDR3 nucleotide sequence: TGTGCCATCAAGGGGGGAACGACAGGGGACGGGTATGGCTACACCTTC.

This clone was counted a few times. The rearrangement uses TRBV19 and TRBJ1-1, with 7 positions matching TRBD1. In germline, CDR1 is LNHDA, CDR2 SQIVND (reference sequence). The CDR3 length is 17 residues. J was trimmed by 1 base and V by 5 bases; bases with no gene match: 13. CDR3 sequence (DNA): TGTGCCAGTAGTGCGTCGGGAACAGGGGTGAAGAACACTGAAGCTTTCTTT. Translation gives CASSASGTGVKNTEAFF.

A few counts support this clone. V is TRBV5-1 and J is TRBJ2-1; 9 bases match TRBD2. Trimming cost V 4 bases and J 4 bases; bases outside gene matches: 6. Germline V gives CDR1 SGHRS, CDR2 YFSETQ. The CDR3 has 15 residues. CDR3 coding DNA: TGCGCCAGCAGCCTTACTAGCGGGTTATACAATGAGCAGTTCTTC. This encodes CASSLTSGLYNEQFF.

Notes on this clone: One junction end disagrees with the germline gene, perhaps due to a read error. The rearrangement links TRBV28 to TRBJ2-6; a possible D gene is TRBD1 (5 bases). Looked up from germline, CDR1 is MDHEN and CDR2 is SYDVKM. The CDR3 is 13 amino acids. CDR3 region: CASSLIGANGLTF. The DNA for the CDR3 is TGTGCCAGCAGTTTAATTGGGGCCAACGGCCTGACTTTC.

The rearrangement links TRBV7-6 to TRBJ2-1; D may be TRBD2 (6 bases). The germline gives CDR1 SGHVS, CDR2 FNYEAQ. The CDR3 length is 15 residues. V gave up 2 bases and J gave up 4 bases, with 12 bases separating them. Here the CDR3 reads CASSLRLGEYNEQFF. CDR3 bases: TGTGCCAGCAGCTTAAGACTAGGGGAATACAATGAGCAGTTCTTC. Based on the CDR3 plus reference TRBV7-6 and TRBJ2-1, the full variable domain is GAGVSQSPRYKVTKRGQDVALRCDPISGHVSLYWYRQALGQGPEFLTYFNYEAQQDKSGLPNDRFSAERPEGSISTLTIQRTEQRDSAMYRCASSLRLGEYNEQFFGPGTRLTVL.

This chain uses TRBV7-8 with TRBJ2-7, with 9 bases identical to TRBD1. The CDR3 has 15 amino acids. V shed 4 bases, J shed 1 base, and the junction held 5 bases outside the gene matches. The germline gives CDR1 SGHVS, CDR2 FQNEAQ. The chain's CDR3 is CASSSDRGGSYEQYF. CDR3 in DNA: TGTGCCAGCAGCTCCGACAGGGGGGGGTCCTACGAGCAGTACTTC.

The chain joins TRBV7-2 to TRBJ2-3; 7 nucleotides align to TRBD2. The junction had 6 bases not matched to a gene; V was cut back by 2 bases and J by 4 bases. CDR3 length: 15 amino acids. Germline V gene data show CDR1 as SGHTA and CDR2 as FQGNSA. For the CDR3, the DNA is TGTGCCAGCAGCTTATTTGGGAGGGCCGCAGATACGCAGTATTTT. Translating gives CASSLFGRAADTQYF.

J is TRBJ2-2 and V is TRBV11-2; D is perhaps TRBD1 (8 bases). The V and J ends lost 4 bases and 4 bases respectively, with 19 bases between them. The CDR3 is 17 residues long. Germline-derived CDR1 and CDR2 are SGHAT and FQNNGV. The CDR3 bases are TGTGCCAGCAGCTCCCAGCGGGGACAGGCTCTCACCGGGGAGCTGTTTTTT. Protein sequence: CASSSQRGQALTGELFF. Full variable domain (missing parts from reference TRBV11-2 and TRBJ2-2): EAGVAQSPRYKIIEKRQSVAFWCNPISGHATLYWYQQILGQGPKLLIQFQNNGVVDDSQLPKDRFSAERLKGVDSTLKIQPAKLEDSAVYLCASSSQRGQALTGELFFGEGSRLTVL.

The chain has TRBV7-6 and TRBJ2-5; the D is unclear. The length of the CDR3 is 12 residues. Germline V CDR1 and CDR2: SGHVS, FNYEAQ. The V end lost 1 base, the J end lost 4 bases, and 4 bases lay between the germline ends. CDR3 sequence (DNA): TGTGCCAGCAGCTTAGTGGCAGAGACCCAGTACTTC. This translates into CASSLVAETQYF.

The rearrangement uses TRBV9 and TRBJ1-6; 8 nucleotides match TRBD1. J lost 10 bases, V lost 3 bases, and 6 bases had no gene match. This CDR3 has 14 amino acids. The germline V gene has CDR1 SGDLS and CDR2 YYNGEE. This CDR3 is CASSGTGLDSPLHF. CDR3 coding DNA: TGTGCCAGCAGCGGGACAGGGTTGGACTCACCCCTCCACTTT.

The J gene is TRBJ2-1, the V gene TRBV4-3, with 12 bases fitting TRBD2. CDR3 length: 18 residues. V dropped 0 bases and J dropped 6; count of bases not matched to a gene: 9. The germline V gene has CDR1 LGHNA and CDR2 YSLEER. The CDR3 protein is CASSQDELAGGPGNEQFF. The CDR3 coding sequence is TGCGCCAGCAGCCAAGATGAGCTAGCGGGGGGGCCGGGCAATGAGCAGTTCTTC.

This chain joins TRBV5-1 and TRBJ1-1; possible D gene TRBD1, 5 bases. This CDR3 is built from 14 residues. The germline V gene encodes CDR1 SGHRS and CDR2 YFSETQ. V was cut by 3 bases and J by 3 bases, with 12 bases left in between. The CDR3, as DNA: TGCGCCAGCAGCTGGGGCAGTTTGTACACTGAAGCTTTCTTT. This translates into CASSWGSLYTEAFF.

This chain uses TRBV7-2 with TRBJ2-2; 12 bases map to TRBD1. This CDR3 is 15 amino acids long. Germline assignment: CDR1 SGHTA and CDR2 FQGNSA. After removal of 5 bases from V and 5 bases from J, the junction contained 3 bases not matched to a gene. CDR3 amino acids: CASSRGQGATGELFF. The CDR3 nucleotides are TGTGCCAGCAGCCGGGGACAGGGGGCGACCGGGGAGCTGTTTTTT.

The chain recombines TRBV10-2 with TRBJ2-5, with 12 bases aligning to TRBD2. CDR3 size: 15 residues. Germline assignment: CDR1 WSHSY and CDR2 SAAADI. The V segment lost 8 bases and the J segment 5 bases; nucleotides outside the gene matches: 9. CDR3 sequence reads: CASGPSGRAGETQYF. CDR3 bases: TGCGCCAGCGGTCCTAGCGGGAGGGCCGGGGAGACCCAGTACTTC.

The chain carries TRBV6-5 and TRBJ2-5; D not resolved. This CDR3 contains 11 residues. The germline V gene encodes CDR1 MNHEY and CDR2 SVGAGI. Trimming cost V 6 bases and J 6 bases, with 8 bases left between them. Written as DNA, the CDR3 is TGTGCCAGCAGGGATGGGCAGACCCAGTACTTC. It codes for CASRDGQTQYF.